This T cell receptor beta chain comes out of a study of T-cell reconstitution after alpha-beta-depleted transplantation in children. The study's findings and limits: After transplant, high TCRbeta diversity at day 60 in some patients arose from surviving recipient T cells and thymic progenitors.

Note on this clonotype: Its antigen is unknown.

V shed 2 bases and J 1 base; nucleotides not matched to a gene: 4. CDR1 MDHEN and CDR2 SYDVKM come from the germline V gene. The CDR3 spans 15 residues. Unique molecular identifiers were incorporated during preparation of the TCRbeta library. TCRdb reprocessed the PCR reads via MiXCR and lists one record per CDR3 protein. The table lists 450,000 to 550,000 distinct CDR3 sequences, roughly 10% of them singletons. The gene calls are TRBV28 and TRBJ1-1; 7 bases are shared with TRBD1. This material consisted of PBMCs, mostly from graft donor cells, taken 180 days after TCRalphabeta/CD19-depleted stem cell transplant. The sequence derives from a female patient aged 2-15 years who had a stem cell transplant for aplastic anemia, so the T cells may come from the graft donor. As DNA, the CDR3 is TGTGCCAGCAGTTTAAGGGGGCTACGGAACACTGAAGCTTTCTTT. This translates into CASSLRGLRNTEAFF.